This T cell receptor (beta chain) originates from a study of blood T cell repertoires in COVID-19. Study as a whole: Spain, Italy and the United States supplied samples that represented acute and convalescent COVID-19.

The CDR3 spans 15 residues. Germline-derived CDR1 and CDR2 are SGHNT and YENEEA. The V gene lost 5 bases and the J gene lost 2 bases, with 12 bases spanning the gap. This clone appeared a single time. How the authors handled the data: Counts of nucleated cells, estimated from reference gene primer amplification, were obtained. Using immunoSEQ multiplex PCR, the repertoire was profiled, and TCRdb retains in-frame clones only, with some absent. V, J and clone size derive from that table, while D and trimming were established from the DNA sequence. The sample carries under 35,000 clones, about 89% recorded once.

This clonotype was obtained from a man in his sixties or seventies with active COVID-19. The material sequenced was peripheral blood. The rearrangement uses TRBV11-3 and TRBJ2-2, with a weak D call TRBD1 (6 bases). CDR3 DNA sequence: TGTGCCAGCAGCCCTAGGGGGAGAAACACCGGGGAGCTGTTTTTT. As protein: CASSPRGRNTGELFF.